The 17 T cell receptor beta chains reported below all come from one sample, sequenced in a study of blood T cells in healthy people across ages. A second PCR, run for about 6 to 11 cycles, used a sample-barcoded 5' primer plus a J-beta primer mix. TCRdb re-called the 5' RACE reads through MiXCR, storing one row per CDR3 protein. The sample carries roughly 1 million distinct CDR3 sequences, around 27% recorded once. These records were also assigned to another study, of T cells of mothers and their children.

The sample taken for sequencing was blood. These receptors were collected from a girl aged 2 to 9 in good health.

As to this clonotype: The junction departs from germline at one end; a sequencing error may be responsible. V and J are TRBV5-1 and TRBJ2-5; the match to TRBD2 covers 14 bases. Germline values: CDR1 SGHRS, CDR2 YFSETQ. The CDR3 sequence is 12 residues long. The CDR3 coding sequence is TGCGCCAGCAGCTTGGGGGGACTAGCGGGGGCATTC. Protein sequence: CASSLGGLAGAF.

This clonotype was detected a few times. The rearrangement joins TRBV7-6 to TRBJ2-1, with TRBD2 matching over 11 bases. The CDR3 contains 18 residues. After removal of 1 base from V and 0 bases from J, the junction contained 5 bases not matched to a gene. Germline lookup yields CDR1 SGHVS and CDR2 FNYEAQ. The CDR3 sequence: CASSLGFLAGGSYNEQFF. CDR3 DNA: TGTGCCAGCAGCTTAGGATTCCTAGCGGGGGGCTCCTACAATGAGCAGTTCTTC.

V usage is TRBV4-2 and J usage is TRBJ1-4, with a possible D match to TRBD1 (5 bases). Trimming took off 0 bases at V and 8 bases at J, with 16 bases between the two ends. Germline CDR1 reads LGHNA; CDR2 reads YNFKEQ. CDR3 length equals 16 residues. CDR3 DNA sequence: TGTGCCAGCAGCCAAGACGTTGGGGCAGGGAGGGAAAAACTGTTTTTT. Protein sequence: CASSQDVGAGREKLFF.

In nucleotides, the CDR3 is TGTGCCAGTAAAGAACGAGAGGGGACCCAGCATTTT. Residues: CASKEREGTQHF. The chain joins TRBV6-1 to TRBJ1-5, with D possibly matching TRBD1 (5 bases). Germline CDR1 and CDR2: MNHNS and SASEGT. Trimming shortened V by 9 bases and J by 11 bases, and 17 bases separated the two germline ends. The CDR3 loop spans 12 amino acids.

This clonotype was counted between two and nine times. V usage is TRBV5-1 and J usage is TRBJ1-5; perhaps TRBD1 as D (6 bases). The CDR3 runs to 15 residues. Per germline, CDR1 SGHRS and CDR2 YFSETQ. V was cut by 0 bases and J by 7 bases, with 14 bases left in between. The CDR3 sequence: CASSLGPGQGQPQHF. In DNA form, the CDR3 reads TGCGCCAGCAGCTTGGGTCCGGGGCAGGGGCAGCCCCAGCATTTT.

The chain recombines TRBV7-9 with TRBJ2-3; D remains unclear. The CDR3 has 17 amino acids. Germline loops: CDR1 SEHNR, CDR2 FQNEAQ (reference sequence). V was clipped by 1 base and J by 2 bases, with 16 bases between them. The CDR3 is CASSLVNVGLYTDTQYF. The CDR3 nucleotides read TGTGCCAGCAGCTTAGTCAACGTGGGCCTCTACACAGATACGCAGTATTTT.

The rearrangement joins TRBV12-5 to TRBJ1-1, with D perhaps TRBD1 (6 bases). In germline, CDR1 is LGHNT, CDR2 FRNRAP. V lost 0 bases to trimming and J lost 1 base, with 15 bases between them. This CDR3 is built from 17 residues. The CDR3: CASGLVVDRRKNTEAFF. In DNA, the CDR3 is TGTGCTAGTGGTTTGGTCGTGGACAGAAGAAAGAACACTGAAGCTTTCTTT.

This clonotype was observed a handful of times. The chain links TRBV6-1 to TRBJ2-3, with D perhaps matching TRBD2 (6 bases). Germline loops: CDR1 MNHNS, CDR2 SASEGT. The CDR3 has 14 amino acids. V was pared by 10 bases and J by 1 base, with 15 bases between. Written as DNA, the CDR3 is TGTGCCACCTTGCGATCGGGGGGCACAGATACGCAGTATTTT. As protein: CATLRSGGTDTQYF.

V usage is TRBV20-1 and J usage is TRBJ2-3, with D hard to call. The germline CDR1 and CDR2 sequences are DFQATT and SNEGSKA (reference sequence). Trimming removed 5 bases from V and 3 bases from J, with 18 bases in between. This CDR3 region has 15 residues. The CDR3 DNA reads TGCAGTGCTGCTGACAAATTGTCCGGAACAGATACGCAGTATTTT. This translates into CSAADKLSGTDTQYF.

The rearrangement uses TRBV7-9 and TRBJ1-1; D is undetermined. CDR3 length: 13 residues. From germline, CDR1 is SEHNR and CDR2 FQNEAQ (reference sequence). The ends were cut back, 3 bases at V and 2 bases at J, with 7 bases in the middle. CDR3 region: CASSLYSNTEAFF. The CDR3 bases are TGTGCCAGCAGCTTGTATAGCAACACTGAAGCTTTCTTT.

The genes are TRBV20-1 and TRBJ2-5; D not resolved. Germline CDR1 DFQATT, CDR2 SNEGSKA (reference sequence). This CDR3 has 11 amino acids. The CDR3 loop is CSVTHGETQYF. CDR3 bases: TGCAGCGTCACCCACGGGGAGACCCAGTACTTC.

This chain joins TRBV12-5 and TRBJ1-1; no definite D call. Germline lookup yields CDR1 LGHNT and CDR2 FRNRAP. V lost 6 bases and J lost 8, with 13 bases in between. The CDR3 covers 12 residues. CDR3 protein: CASGRPRVEAFF. CDR3 DNA: TGTGCTAGTGGCCGGCCCCGGGTCGAAGCTTTCTTT.

This sequence joins TRBV27 and TRBJ2-7; weak D call: TRBD1 (5 bases). Trimming removed 3 bases at V and 3 bases at J, with 9 bases between. The CDR3 has 13 residues. Germline lookup yields CDR1 MNHEY and CDR2 SMNVEV (reference sequence). CDR3 nucleotide sequence: TGTGCCAGCAGTTTTGGGGCCTTCTACGAGCAGTACTTC. Its translation: CASSFGAFYEQYF.

The J gene is TRBJ2-5, the V gene TRBV29-1; 9 bases are a match to TRBD2. CDR1 and CDR2 from the germline V gene are SQVTM and ANQGSEA. The CDR3 consists of 12 residues. Germline trimming cut 7 bases from V and 2 bases from J; bases unmatched to any gene: 2. The CDR3 DNA is TGCAGCGGGCTAGCGGGGCAAGAGACCCAGTACTTC. This translates into CSGLAGQETQYF.

This clonotype was detected a few times. The chain links TRBV19 to TRBJ2-1, with 8 bases fitting TRBD1. CDR1 and CDR2 (germline): LNHDA, SQIVND (reference sequence). There are 16 residues in the CDR3. The V gene end was trimmed by 7 bases and the J gene end by 2 bases; junction bases not matched to a gene: 10. The CDR3 protein is CASTEMTGATYNEQFF. The DNA for the CDR3 is TGTGCCAGTACAGAAATGACAGGGGCTACCTACAATGAGCAGTTCTTC.

The rearrangement links TRBV12-3 or TRBV12-4 to TRBJ2-7, with a weak D call TRBD1 (5 bases). With the DNA end fitting TRBJ2-1 better, the J assignment may be wrong. The CDR3 runs to 14 residues. In DNA, the CDR3 is TGTGCCAGCAGTTTACGGGTAGGACACGATGAGCAGTTCTTC. This translates into CASSLRVGHDEQFF.

The sample holds a few counts of this clonotype. DNA of the CDR3: TGTGCCAGCTGGCAGGGGCTCTACGAGCAGTACTTC. It translates to CASWQGLYEQYF. The chain has TRBV6-1 and TRBJ2-7; the D gene is possibly TRBD1 (6 bases). Germline CDR1 is MNHNS and CDR2 is SASEGT. The CDR3 consists of 12 residues. Trimming left V 8 bases short and J 3 bases short, with 11 bases between.